This T cell receptor beta chain was captured by sequencing in a study of early stage breast cancer tumors. As for the study in general: About 70% of the 16 invasive tumors were ER+, PR+ and HER2-.

Assay used: immunoSEQ multiplex PCR; TCRdb lists only in-frame clones, some missing. The sample consists of approximately 39,000 clones, under 80% of them appearing once. The V gene's germline CDR1 is LNHDA and CDR2 SQIVND (reference sequence). V lost 3 bases to trimming and J lost 8 bases, with 11 bases between them. The CDR3 is made up of 13 amino acids. A single count supports this clone. The material sequenced was blood. The source of this sequence is a person aged 55 to 69 with breast cancer. This rearrangement joins TRBV19 to TRBJ2-1; no reliable D call. In DNA, the CDR3 is TGTGCCAGTAGTATCGTAATAGGCGATGAGCAGTTCTTC. It encodes CASSIVIGDEQFF.